One and the same sample provided the 30 T cell receptor beta chains below, sequenced in a study of cytomegalovirus exposure and HLA in healthy donors. Researchers ran the PCR with 60 Vbeta and 13 Jbeta primers. Generated by immunoSEQ multiplex PCR, the TCRdb table keeps only in-frame clones and is missing some. The sample yields some 150,000 clones, less than 85% seen once. Material: PBMCs. These receptors all stem from a male donor in good health and CMV-seronegative.

J is TRBJ1-3 and V is TRBV28, with D possibly being TRBD1 (6 bases). The V and J ends lost 6 bases and 2 bases respectively, with 11 bases between them. In germline, CDR1 is MDHEN, CDR2 SYDVKM. The CDR3 is 14 residues long. The CDR3 sequence is CASRDDRTGNTIYF. CDR3 coding DNA: TGTGCCAGCAGGGATGACAGGACTGGAAACACCATATATTTT.

This chain uses TRBV6-4 with TRBJ2-4; 10 bases are shared with TRBD2. This CDR3 has 17 residues. The J segment lost 7 bases and the V segment lost 2 bases, leaving 11 bases of the junction unmatched. Looked up from germline, CDR1 is MRHNA and CDR2 is SNTAGT. The CDR3 sequence: CASSDELAGSASNIQYF. The DNA of the CDR3 is TGTGCCAGCAGTGACGAACTAGCGGGGTCCGCCTCGAACATTCAGTACTTC.

In its sample, this clone was seen once. The chain carries TRBV5-4 and TRBJ2-2, with a weak D call TRBD1 (6 bases). This CDR3 is built from 15 residues. V lost 6 bases to trimming and J lost 4 bases, with 16 bases between them. Per germline, CDR1 SGHNT and CDR2 YYREEE (reference sequence). CDR3 sequence: CASTTTTGFTGELFF. The CDR3 DNA sequence: TGTGCCAGCACCACAACTACAGGGTTCACCGGGGAGCTGTTTTTT.

This sequence joins TRBV4-1 and TRBJ2-1; TRBD2 matches 8 bases. Germline V gene sequence: CDR1 MGHRA, CDR2 YSYEKL. CDR3 length: 16 amino acids. V lost 4 bases, J lost 2 bases, and 7 bases stayed unmatched. CDR3 sequence (DNA): TGCGCCAGCAGCCCGCTGAGCGGGAGTCCCTACAATGAGCAGTTCTTC. Protein sequence: CASSPLSGSPYNEQFF.

On this clone itself: Other nucleotide sequences in the sample specify the same CDR3. The chain combines TRBV6-5 with TRBJ2-7; the match to TRBD1 covers 7 bases. CDR3 length: 13 amino acids. Germline lookup yields CDR1 MNHEY and CDR2 SVGAGI. Trimming at V came to 5 bases and at J to 3 bases, leaving 4 bases not matched to a gene. The DNA for the CDR3 is TGTGCCAGCAGTCGACAGGGAAGCTACGAGCAGTACTTC. As protein: CASSRQGSYEQYF.

This rearrangement joins TRBV15 to TRBJ2-7, with a weak D call TRBD1 (5 bases). Deletions cut 1 base from V and 2 bases from J, with 15 bases between. This CDR3 is 16 amino acids long. Germline V lookup: CDR1 LNHNV, CDR2 YYDKDF (reference sequence). DNA for the CDR3: TGTGCCACCAGCAGAGGAAACCCGCAGGGCACCTACGAGCAGTACTTC. It is translated as CATSRGNPQGTYEQYF.

The rearrangement joins TRBV5-1 to TRBJ1-5; TRBD1 agrees at 9 bases. The germline gives CDR1 SGHRS, CDR2 YFSETQ. The CDR3 is 15 residues long. V gave up 4 bases and J gave up 2 bases; unmatched junction bases: 4. The CDR3: CASSPDRGGNQPQHF. DNA for the CDR3: TGCGCCAGCAGCCCTGACAGGGGGGGCAATCAGCCCCAGCATTTT.

The chain employs TRBV9 and TRBJ2-3, with D tentatively TRBD2 (6 bases). CDR1 SGDLS and CDR2 YYNGEE come from the germline V gene. This CDR3 is built from 19 residues. Trimming took 0 bases from V and 2 from J, leaving 22 bases between them. The CDR3 sequence: CASSVGPLWAGYYTDTQYF. Written as DNA, the CDR3 is TGTGCCAGCAGCGTAGGGCCTTTGTGGGCGGGGTATTACACAGATACGCAGTATTTT.

The chain has TRBV18 and TRBJ2-3, with no clear D. The germline V gene has CDR1 KGHSH and CDR2 LQKENI. The CDR3 is 13 amino acids. V lost 0 bases, J lost 3 bases, and 4 bases lay in between. The CDR3 spells CASSPPGTDTQYF. The CDR3 nucleotides read TGTGCCAGCTCACCACCCGGGACAGATACGCAGTATTTT.

The chain is built from TRBV7-2 and TRBJ1-2; TRBD1 matches at 7 bases. Per the germline V gene, CDR1 is SGHTA and CDR2 is FQGNSA. The CDR3 contains 13 residues. Trimming took 6 bases from V and 6 from J; bases not matched to a gene: 7. The CDR3 coding sequence is TGTGCCAGCAGGAGAGAGACAGGGAATGGCTACACCTTC. Translation: CASRRETGNGYTF.

The chain combines TRBV10-1 with TRBJ2-7; possible D gene TRBD1, 7 bases. The germline V gene encodes CDR1 WNHNN and CDR2 SYGVQD (reference sequence). The V gene lost 4 bases and the J gene lost 2 bases, with 12 bases spanning the gap. The CDR3 is made up of 14 amino acids. CDR3 in DNA: TGCGCCAGCAGTGGGGGGGACAGTCCCTACGAGCAGTACTTC. As protein: CASSGGDSPYEQYF.

The chain carries TRBV19 and TRBJ1-6; D is uncertain. CDR3 length equals 18 residues. CDR1 and CDR2 from the germline V gene are LNHDA and SQIVND (reference sequence). V was shortened by 4 bases and J by 0 bases, with 16 bases between the two germline ends. CDR3 in amino acids: CASSTSVSGSSYNSPLHF. CDR3 DNA sequence: TGTGCCAGTAGTACCTCTGTCTCGGGGAGCTCCTATAATTCACCCCTCCACTTT.

V is TRBV6-6 and J is TRBJ2-7; weak D call: TRBD2 (5 bases). Trimming took 2 bases from V and 7 from J, leaving 12 bases between them. CDR1 MNHNY and CDR2 SVGAGI come from the germline V gene (reference sequence). The CDR3 is 13 residues long. CDR3 in DNA: TGTGCCAGCAGTTACGGACCGACGGGGGAGCAGTACTTC. Translation gives CASSYGPTGEQYF.

The table lists this clone with a count of one. The chain uses TRBV28 and TRBJ2-7, with D perhaps matching TRBD1 (6 bases). Trimming removed 8 bases at V and 4 bases at J, with 21 bases between. The CDR3 covers 15 residues. CDR1 and CDR2 (germline): MDHEN, SYDVKM. The CDR3 DNA reads TGTGCCAGCGGGGCCCACCTCGGGACACCGTACGAGCAGTACTTC. It translates to CASGAHLGTPYEQYF. Full variable domain (outside the CDR3, taken from reference TRBV28 and TRBJ2-7): DVKVTQSSRYLVKRTGEKVFLECVQDMDHENMFWYRQDPGLGLRLIYFSYDVKMKEKGDIPEGYSVSREKKERFSLILESASTNQTSMYLCASGAHLGTPYEQYFGPGTRLTVT.

The chain recombines TRBV7-2 with TRBJ2-7; 9 bases line up with TRBD2. Germline V gene sequence: CDR1 SGHTA, CDR2 FQGNSA. This CDR3 is 14 amino acids long. Trimming at V came to 4 bases and at J to 6 bases, leaving 7 bases not matched to a gene. The CDR3 here is CASSSSGTSREQYF. CDR3 nucleotides: TGTGCCAGCAGCTCTAGCGGGACGTCACGCGAGCAGTACTTC.

The V and J genes are TRBV6-6 and TRBJ1-1, with TRBD1 matching over 10 bases. Per the germline V gene, CDR1 is MNHNY and CDR2 is SVGAGI (reference sequence). V was clipped by 5 bases and J by 5 bases; unmatched bases: 8. This CDR3 is built from 15 residues. This CDR3 is CASSGWDRGETEAFF. The CDR3 nucleotides read TGTGCCAGCAGTGGATGGGACAGGGGTGAGACTGAAGCTTTCTTT.

This chain joins TRBV20-1 and TRBJ2-5; no firm D call. Germline lookup yields CDR1 DFQATT and CDR2 SNEGSKA (reference sequence). Trimming removed 3 bases at V and 4 bases at J, with 6 bases between. This CDR3 is built from 11 residues. In nucleotides, the CDR3 is TGCAGTGCTAGGCTACGAGAGACCCAGTACTTC. Its protein is CSARLRETQYF.

The J gene is TRBJ2-7, the V gene TRBV9; D might be TRBD1 (6 bases). The CDR3 totals 15 residues. Trimming removed 0 bases from V and 4 bases from J, with 14 bases in between. In germline, CDR1 is SGDLS, CDR2 YYNGEE. The CDR3 protein is CASSVDPGVGYEQYF. CDR3 nucleotides: TGTGCCAGCAGCGTAGATCCAGGGGTGGGTTACGAGCAGTACTTC.

This chain connects TRBV28 to TRBJ1-5; tentatively, D is TRBD1 (6 bases). Germline-derived CDR1 and CDR2 are MDHEN and SYDVKM. V was trimmed by 7 bases and J by 7 bases, leaving 14 bases between them. The CDR3 sequence is 13 residues long. The CDR3 reads CASTGGLGQPQHF. The CDR3 DNA is TGTGCCAGCACCGGGGGGCTCGGGCAGCCCCAGCATTTT.

The genes are TRBV5-6 and TRBJ1-1, with 10 bases matching TRBD1. This CDR3 has 16 amino acids. Germline CDR1 and CDR2: SGHDT and YYEEEE. J lost 4 bases, V lost 0 bases, and 6 bases had no gene match. The CDR3 DNA reads as TGTGCCAGCAGCTTGGGCGGGACAGGGGCGGTCACTGAAGCTTTCTTT. It encodes CASSLGGTGAVTEAFF. Supplemented by reference TRBV5-6 and TRBJ1-1, the full variable domain reads DAGVTQSPTHLIKTRGQQVTLRCSPKSGHDTVSWYQQALGQGPQFIFQYYEEEERQRGNFPDRFSGHQFPNYSSELNVNALLLGDSALYLCASSLGGTGAVTEAFFGQGTRLTVV.

As to this clone: In the same sample, other DNA sequences code for this CDR3. This chain connects TRBV9 to TRBJ2-7, with TRBD1 matching 7 bases. The CDR3 extends over 14 amino acids. Per germline, CDR1 SGDLS and CDR2 YYNGEE. V dropped 2 bases and J dropped 2; count of bases not matched to a gene: 4. The CDR3 region has the DNA TGTGCCAGCAGCGTGGGGCAGGGGGCCTACGAGCAGTACTTC. Its protein product is CASSVGQGAYEQYF.

The chain couples TRBV7-6 to TRBJ2-5; D possibly corresponds to TRBD2 (5 bases). This CDR3 has 14 residues. V dropped 5 bases and J dropped 3 bases, with 13 bases sitting between them. From germline, CDR1 is SGHVS and CDR2 FNYEAQ. CDR3 coding DNA: TGTGCCAGCAGCCCCCAGACGGGGAAAGAGACCCAGTACTTC. Its protein is CASSPQTGKETQYF.

The chain carries TRBV18 and TRBJ2-3; weak D call: TRBD2 (6 bases). The V end was cut by 3 bases, the J end by 4 bases, with 23 bases between. The CDR3 extends over 18 amino acids. Germline V gene data show CDR1 as KGHSH and CDR2 as LQKENI. DNA for the CDR3: TGTGCCAGCTCACCTTTGGGACCGGGTCGGGGGAGAGCAGATACGCAGTATTTT. Amino acids: CASSPLGPGRGRADTQYF.

This clone appeared a single time. Here the CDR3 DNA reads TGCGCCCCCCAGACAGGGAGCTCCTACGAGCAGTACTTC. Protein product: CAPQTGSSYEQYF. This chain joins TRBV10-1 and TRBJ2-7, with 7 bases aligning to TRBD1. The CDR3 length is 13 residues. CDR1 WNHNN and CDR2 SYGVQD come from the germline V gene (reference sequence). V lost 11 bases to trimming and J lost 0 bases; unmatched junction nucleotides: 7.

This chain uses TRBV6-5 with TRBJ2-1, with TRBD2 identical over 10 bases. Germline V gene data show CDR1 as MNHEY and CDR2 as SVGAGI. The CDR3 has 15 residues. J gave up 4 bases and V 5 bases, and 5 bases lay outside the gene matches. CDR3 protein: CASSRLAGEYNEQFF. In DNA, the CDR3 is TGTGCCAGCAGTCGACTAGCGGGCGAATACAATGAGCAGTTCTTC.

The chain combines TRBV5-4 with TRBJ2-5; the D gene is possibly TRBD2 (7 bases). This CDR3 has 16 amino acids. Germline CDR1 and CDR2: SGHNT and YYREEE (reference sequence). Trimming shortened V by 5 bases and J by 5 bases, and 22 bases separated the two germline ends. In nucleotides, the CDR3 is TGTGCCAGCAGGGGGGGAGGGGGTCTCCCCCGGGAGACCCAGTACTTC. It specifies CASRGGGGLPRETQYF.

The CDR3 bases are TGTGCCAGCAGTTCTAGACAGGGGGCGCGACCTGAAGCTTTCTTT. Translating gives CASSSRQGARPEAFF. V is TRBV28 and J is TRBJ1-1; 10 positions agree with TRBD1. Losses at the gene ends were 4 bases for V and 6 bases for J; bases not matched to a gene: 8. Looked up from germline, CDR1 is MDHEN and CDR2 is SYDVKM. The CDR3 extends over 15 amino acids.

The chain has TRBV4-1 and TRBJ1-1, with D unclear. V lost 5 bases and J 6 bases, leaving 10 bases between the germline ends. The V gene's germline CDR1 is MGHRA and CDR2 YSYEKL. The CDR3 is 12 amino acids. CDR3 coding DNA: TGCGCCAGCAGCGCGGAGAGGTCTGAAGCTTTCTTT. It encodes CASSAERSEAFF.

This clone was counted a few times. The V and J genes are TRBV2 and TRBJ2-3, with D perhaps matching TRBD2 (6 bases). CDR1 SNHLY and CDR2 FYNNEI come from the germline V gene. The length of the CDR3 is 13 residues. With 9 bases removed from V and 4 bases from J, the gap between germline ends came to 14 bases. DNA for the CDR3: TGTGCCAGTCTTCGGGAGCTCTCAGATACGCAGTATTTT. Its translation is CASLRELSDTQYF. The complete variable domain, with remaining parts taken from reference TRBV2 and TRBJ2-3, reads EPEVTQTPSHQVTQMGQEVILRCVPISNHLYFYWYRQILGQKVEFLVSFYNNEISEKSEIFDDQFSVERPDGSNFTLKIRSTKLEDSAMYFCASLRELSDTQYFGPGTRLTVL.

V gene TRBV19 combines with J gene TRBJ2-4; TRBD2 aligns across 9 bases. J gave up 3 bases and V 5 bases, and 5 bases lay outside the gene matches. CDR3 length: 15 amino acids. Germline CDR1 and CDR2: LNHDA and SQIVND (reference sequence). The CDR3 loop is CASSQAGGDKNIQYF. The CDR3 DNA is TGTGCCAGTAGTCAGGCGGGAGGGGACAAAAACATTCAGTACTTC.